These 9 T cell receptor beta chains came from one sample sequenced in a study of blood T cell repertoires in COVID-19. Profiling relied on immunoSEQ multiplex PCR, and the TCRdb table lists in-frame clones only, not all of them. The table records about 89,000 clones, about four fifths of them present only once. The sequencing sample was made of peripheral blood. The receptors were sampled from an older man with COVID-19, enrolled during active disease.

This clone has a handful of counts. The chain's CDR3 is CASSLGRGAANEQFF. CDR3 sequence (DNA): TGTGCCAGCAGCTTAGGGAGAGGAGCTGCCAATGAGCAGTTCTTC. This chain links TRBV7-8 with TRBJ2-1; D is uncertain. The CDR3 sequence is 15 residues long. Germline CDR1 reads SGHVS; CDR2 reads FQNEAQ. Trimming took 1 base from V and 6 from J, leaving 13 bases between them.

The chain carries TRBV11-2 and TRBJ2-7, with D maybe TRBD1 (6 bases). CDR3 length: 14 residues. Trimming stripped 3 bases from V and 3 bases from J, with 12 bases between. Germline V gene data show CDR1 as SGHAT and CDR2 as FQNNGV. The chain's CDR3 is CASSLGDRFYEQYF. The CDR3 nucleotides read TGTGCCAGCAGCTTGGGCGACAGGTTCTACGAGCAGTACTTC.

This chain links TRBV11-3 with TRBJ2-1; 9 positions match TRBD1. The V segment lost 1 base and the J segment 9 bases; nucleotides outside the gene matches: 7. The V gene's germline CDR1 is SGHNT and CDR2 YENEEA. The CDR3 is 15 amino acids. The CDR3 DNA reads TGTGCCAGCAGCTTAGTTGGGACAGGGTTTAGTGAGCAGTTCTTC. This gives the protein CASSLVGTGFSEQFF.

V and J are TRBV28 and TRBJ2-7; 10 positions agree with TRBD1. Germline V gene data show CDR1 as MDHEN and CDR2 as SYDVKM. The CDR3 runs to 17 residues. Germline trimming cut 7 bases from V and 0 bases from J; bases unmatched to any gene: 12. CDR3 in DNA: TGTGCCAGCAATGCCGGACAGGGGGTTTCTAGCTCCTACGAGCAGTACTTC. Translated: CASNAGQGVSSSYEQYF.

J is TRBJ2-1 and V is TRBV12-3 or TRBV12-4; tentatively, D is TRBD1 (5 bases). CDR3 length: 13 amino acids. V shed 10 bases and J shed 5 bases, with 15 bases lying between them. CDR3 nucleotides: TGTGCCACCCGGCCACAGGTCCACAATGAGCAGTTCTTC. Translated, it gives CATRPQVHNEQFF.

The rearrangement links TRBV20-1 to TRBJ1-1, with D uncertain. Trimming cost V 3 bases and J 3 bases, with 5 bases left between them. From germline, CDR1 is DFQATT and CDR2 SNEGSKA (reference sequence). The CDR3 totals 11 residues. CDR3 sequence (DNA): TGCAGTGCTAGTGCTTACACTGAAGCTTTCTTT. Translating gives CSASAYTEAFF.

In DNA form, the CDR3 reads TGTGCCAGCAGGCCAGGGTTTGTCGATGGCTACACCTTC. This codes for CASRPGFVDGYTF. J is TRBJ1-2 and V is TRBV7-2; tentative D call: TRBD1 (5 bases). The CDR3 covers 13 residues. Trimming left V 6 bases short and J 6 bases short, with 14 bases between. Germline V lookup: CDR1 SGHTA, CDR2 FQGNSA.

The CDR3 loop reads CASSSRDKTYEQYF. In DNA, the CDR3 is TGTGCCAGCAGCTCCCGGGACAAGACCTACGAGCAGTACTTC. The J gene is TRBJ2-7, the V gene TRBV7-9, with a weak D call TRBD1 (6 bases). Germline assignment: CDR1 SEHNR and CDR2 FQNEAQ (reference sequence). Trimming left V 4 bases short and J 2 bases short, with 12 bases between. The CDR3 totals 14 residues. Complete variable domain (other parts from reference TRBV7-9 and TRBJ2-7): DTGVSQNPRHKITKRGQNVTFRCDPISEHNRLYWYRQTLGQGPEFLTYFQNEAQLEKSRLLSDRFSAERPKGSFSTLEIQRTEQGDSAMYLCASSSRDKTYEQYFGPGTRLTVT.

The chain couples TRBV14 to TRBJ1-2, with 12 bases lining up with TRBD1. The trim removed 2 bases at V and 5 bases at J, leaving 9 bases unmatched. CDR1 is SGHDN, CDR2 FVKESK, per germline. CDR3 length equals 17 residues. This CDR3 is CASSQTGTGGARYGYTF. The CDR3 DNA reads as TGTGCCAGCAGCCAAACCGGGACAGGGGGCGCCCGATATGGCTACACCTTC.